The present entry profiles one T cell receptor beta chain with its context. This sample stems from a study of control samples from healthy donors and cancer patients. Trimming removed 0 bases from V and 4 bases from J, with 14 bases in between. CDR3 length: 16 amino acids. CDR1 is SGHRS and CDR2 is YFSETQ in the germline V gene. Sequencing used immunoSEQ multiplex PCR; TCRdb keeps in-frame clones, though not all of them. Among about 140,000 clones, roughly 92% were seen once, and the ten largest hold around 12%. The sample comprised blood. The TCR sequence derives from a man aged 35 to 55 in good health. This chain uses TRBV5-1 with TRBJ2-1; D gene uncertain. CDR3 DNA: TGCGCCAGCAGCTTGGAGTGGGATATGAATTACAATGAGCAGTTCTTC. This translates into CASSLEWDMNYNEQFF.